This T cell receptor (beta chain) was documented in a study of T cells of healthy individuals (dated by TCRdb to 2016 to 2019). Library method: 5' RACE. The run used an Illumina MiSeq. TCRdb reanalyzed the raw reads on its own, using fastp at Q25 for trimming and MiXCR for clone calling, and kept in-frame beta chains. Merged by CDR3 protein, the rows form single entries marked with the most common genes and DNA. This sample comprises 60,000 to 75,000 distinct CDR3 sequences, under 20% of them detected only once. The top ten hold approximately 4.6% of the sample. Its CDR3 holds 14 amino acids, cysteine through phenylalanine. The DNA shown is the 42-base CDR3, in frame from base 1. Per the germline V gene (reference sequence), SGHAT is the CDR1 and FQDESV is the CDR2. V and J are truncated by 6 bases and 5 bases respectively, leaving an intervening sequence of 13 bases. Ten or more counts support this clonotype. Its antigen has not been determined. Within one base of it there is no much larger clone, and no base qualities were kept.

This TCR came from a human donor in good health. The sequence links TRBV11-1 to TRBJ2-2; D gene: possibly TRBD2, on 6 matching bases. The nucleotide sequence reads TGTGCCAGCAGGAATACGGGAGCGACCGGGGAGCTGTTTTTT. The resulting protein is CASRNTGATGELFF. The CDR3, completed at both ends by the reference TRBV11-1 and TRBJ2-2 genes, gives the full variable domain EAEVAQSPRYKITEKSQAVAFWCDPISGHATLYWYRQILGQGPELLVQFQDESVVDDSQLPKDRFSAERLKGVDSTLKIQPAELGDSAMYLCASRNTGATGELFFGEGSRLTVL.